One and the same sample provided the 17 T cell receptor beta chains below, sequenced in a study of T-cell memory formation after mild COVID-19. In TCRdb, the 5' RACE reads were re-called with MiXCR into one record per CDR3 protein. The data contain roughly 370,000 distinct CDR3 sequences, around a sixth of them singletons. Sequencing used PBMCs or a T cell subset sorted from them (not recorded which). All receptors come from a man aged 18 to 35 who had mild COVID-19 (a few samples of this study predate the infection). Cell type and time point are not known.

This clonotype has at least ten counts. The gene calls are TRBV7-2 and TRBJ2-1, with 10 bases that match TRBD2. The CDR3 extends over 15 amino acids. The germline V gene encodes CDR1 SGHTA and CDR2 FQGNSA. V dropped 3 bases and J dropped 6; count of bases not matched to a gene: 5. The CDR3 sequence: CASSLGLASGNEQFF. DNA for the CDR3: TGTGCCAGCAGCTTGGGACTAGCGAGTGGCAATGAGCAGTTCTTC.

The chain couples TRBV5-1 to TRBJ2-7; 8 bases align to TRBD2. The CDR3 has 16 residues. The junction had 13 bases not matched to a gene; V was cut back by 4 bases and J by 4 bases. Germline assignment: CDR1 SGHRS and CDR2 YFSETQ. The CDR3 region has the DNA TGCGCCAGCAGCCCCACTCGGGGGGGGTGGGAATACGAGCAGTACTTC. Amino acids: CASSPTRGGWEYEQYF.

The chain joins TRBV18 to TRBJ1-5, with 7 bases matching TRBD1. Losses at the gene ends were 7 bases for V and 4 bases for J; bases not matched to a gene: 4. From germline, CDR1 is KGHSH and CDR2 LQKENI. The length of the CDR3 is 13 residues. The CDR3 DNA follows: TGTGCCAGCTTCCGGGACAGAAATCAGCCCCAGCATTTT. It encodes CASFRDRNQPQHF. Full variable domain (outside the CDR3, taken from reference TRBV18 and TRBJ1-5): NAGVMQNPRHLVRRRGQEARLRCSPMKGHSHVYWYRQLPEEGLKFMVYLQKENIIDESGMPKERFSAEFPKEGPSILRIQQVVRGDSAAYFCASFRDRNQPQHFGDGTRLSIL.

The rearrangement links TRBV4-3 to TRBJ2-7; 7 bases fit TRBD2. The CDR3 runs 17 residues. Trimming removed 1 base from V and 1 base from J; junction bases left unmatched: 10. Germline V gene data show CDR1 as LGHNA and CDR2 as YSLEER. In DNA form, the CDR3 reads TGCGCCAGCAGCCAAGTCGGGGAAGCGGGGCTTTCCTACGAGCAGTACTTC. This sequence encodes CASSQVGEAGLSYEQYF.

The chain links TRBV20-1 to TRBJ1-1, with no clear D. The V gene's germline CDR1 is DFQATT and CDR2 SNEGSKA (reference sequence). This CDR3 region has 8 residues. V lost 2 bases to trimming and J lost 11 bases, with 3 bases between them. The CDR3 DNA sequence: TGCAGTGCTAGAAATGCTTTCTTT. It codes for CSARNAFF.

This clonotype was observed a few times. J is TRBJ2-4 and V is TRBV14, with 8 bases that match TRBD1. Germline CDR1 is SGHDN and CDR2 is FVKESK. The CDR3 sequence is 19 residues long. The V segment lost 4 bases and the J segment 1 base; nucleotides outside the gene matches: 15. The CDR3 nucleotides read TGTGCCAGCAGCCCGAGGACAGGGTTGGGAGTAGGGGCCAAAAACATTCAGTACTTC. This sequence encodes CASSPRTGLGVGAKNIQYF. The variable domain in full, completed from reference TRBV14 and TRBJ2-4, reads EAGVTQFPSHSVIEKGQTVTLRCDPISGHDNLYWYRRVMGKEIKFLLHFVKESKQDESGMPNNRFLAERTGGTYSTLKVQPAELEDSGVYFCASSPRTGLGVGAKNIQYFGAGTRLSVL.

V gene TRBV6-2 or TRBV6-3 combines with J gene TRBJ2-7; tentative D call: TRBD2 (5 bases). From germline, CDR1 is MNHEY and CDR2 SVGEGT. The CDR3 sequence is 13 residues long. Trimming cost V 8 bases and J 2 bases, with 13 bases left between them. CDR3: CASERRHPYEQYF. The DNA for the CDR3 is TGTGCCAGCGAGCGGAGGCACCCCTACGAGCAGTACTTC.

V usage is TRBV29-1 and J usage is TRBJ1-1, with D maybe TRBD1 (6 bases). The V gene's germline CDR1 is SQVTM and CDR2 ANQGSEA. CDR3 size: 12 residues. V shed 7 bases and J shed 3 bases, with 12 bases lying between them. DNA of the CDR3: TGCAGCGCCCTGACAGGAGACACTGAAGCTTTCTTT. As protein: CSALTGDTEAFF.

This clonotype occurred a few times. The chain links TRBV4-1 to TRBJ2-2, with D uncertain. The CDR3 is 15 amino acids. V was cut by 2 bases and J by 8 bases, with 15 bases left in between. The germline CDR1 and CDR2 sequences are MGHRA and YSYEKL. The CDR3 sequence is CASSQTVGVTGELFF. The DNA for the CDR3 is TGCGCCAGCAGCCAAACTGTAGGCGTGACTGGGGAGCTGTTTTTT.

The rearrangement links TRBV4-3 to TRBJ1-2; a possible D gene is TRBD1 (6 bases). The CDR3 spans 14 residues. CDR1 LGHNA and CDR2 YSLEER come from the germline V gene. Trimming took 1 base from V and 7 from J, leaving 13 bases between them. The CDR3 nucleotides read TGCGCCAGCAGCCAAGGGACAGTTAGAGGTGGCTACACCTTC. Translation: CASSQGTVRGGYTF.

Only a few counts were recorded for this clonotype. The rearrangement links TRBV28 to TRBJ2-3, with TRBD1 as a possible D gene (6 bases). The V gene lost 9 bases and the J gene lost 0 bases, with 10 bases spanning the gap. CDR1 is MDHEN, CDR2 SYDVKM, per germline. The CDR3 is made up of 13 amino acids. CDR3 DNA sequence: TGTGCCAGTCAGGGGTCTAGCACAGATACGCAGTATTTT. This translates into CASQGSSTDTQYF. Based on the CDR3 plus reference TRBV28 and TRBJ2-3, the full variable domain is DVKVTQSSRYLVKRTGEKVFLECVQDMDHENMFWYRQDPGLGLRLIYFSYDVKMKEKGDIPEGYSVSREKKERFSLILESASTNQTSMYLCASQGSSTDTQYFGPGTRLTVL.

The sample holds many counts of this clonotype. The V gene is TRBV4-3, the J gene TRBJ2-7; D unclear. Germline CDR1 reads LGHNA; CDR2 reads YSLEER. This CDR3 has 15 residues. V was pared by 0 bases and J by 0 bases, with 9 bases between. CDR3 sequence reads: CASSQDSGGSYEQYF. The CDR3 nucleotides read TGCGCCAGCAGCCAAGATTCAGGCGGCTCCTACGAGCAGTACTTC.

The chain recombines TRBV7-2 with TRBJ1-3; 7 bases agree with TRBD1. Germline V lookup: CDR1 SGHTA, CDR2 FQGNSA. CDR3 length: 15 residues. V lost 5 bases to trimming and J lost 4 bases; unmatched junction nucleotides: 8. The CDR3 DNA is TGTGCCAGCAGCCCAGGGGGGGCGGCAGGAAACACCATATATTTT. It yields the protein CASSPGGAAGNTIYF.

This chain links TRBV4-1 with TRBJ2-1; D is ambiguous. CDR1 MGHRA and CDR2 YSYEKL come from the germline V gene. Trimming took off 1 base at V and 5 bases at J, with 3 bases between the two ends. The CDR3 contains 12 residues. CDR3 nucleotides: TGCGCCAGCAGCCAAGTGGACAATGAGCAGTTCTTC. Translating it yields CASSQVDNEQFF.

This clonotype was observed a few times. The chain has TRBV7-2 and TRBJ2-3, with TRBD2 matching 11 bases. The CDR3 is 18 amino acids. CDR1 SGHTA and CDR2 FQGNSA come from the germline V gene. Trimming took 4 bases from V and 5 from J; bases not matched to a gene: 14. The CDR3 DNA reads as TGTGCCAGCAGCTCACCCCGGGGTAGCGGGGGGGCCAAAGATACGCAGTATTTT. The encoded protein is CASSSPRGSGGAKDTQYF.

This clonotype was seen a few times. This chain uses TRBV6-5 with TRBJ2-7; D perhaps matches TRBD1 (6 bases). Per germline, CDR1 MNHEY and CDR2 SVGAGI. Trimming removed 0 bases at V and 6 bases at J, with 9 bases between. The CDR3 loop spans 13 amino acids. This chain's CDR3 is CASSYSMTGEQYF. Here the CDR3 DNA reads TGTGCCAGCAGTTACTCGATGACAGGCGAGCAGTACTTC.

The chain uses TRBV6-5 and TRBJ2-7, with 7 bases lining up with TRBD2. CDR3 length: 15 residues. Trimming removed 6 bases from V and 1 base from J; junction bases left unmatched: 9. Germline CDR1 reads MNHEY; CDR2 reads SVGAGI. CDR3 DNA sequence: TGTGCCAGCAGCTCGGCGCCGGGACTATCCTACGAGCAGTACGTC. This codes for CASSSAPGLSYEQYV.